These 6 T cell receptor beta chains came from one sample sequenced in a study of T-cell memory formation after mild COVID-19. Via MiXCR, TCRdb re-called the 5' RACE reads, giving one row per CDR3 protein. The sample has about 430,000 distinct CDR3 sequences, roughly 24% seen once. Sequencing was performed on PBMCs or a T cell subset sorted from them (not recorded which). Receptors were obtained from an adult woman who had mild COVID-19 (a few samples of this study predate the infection). Cell type and time point are not known.

This clonotype has more than one count but fewer than ten. CDR3 coding DNA: TGCAGTGCTAGAGATCGAGGAACGGCCTACAATGAGCAGTTCTTC. Translating gives CSARDRGTAYNEQFF. This chain links TRBV20-1 with TRBJ2-1; D not certain. Germline V CDR1 and CDR2: DFQATT, SNEGSKA (reference sequence). This CDR3 comprises 15 residues. Trimming pared 0 bases from V and 2 bases from J, leaving 11 bases between.

This clonotype has only a few counts. The chain employs TRBV24-1 and TRBJ2-3, with TRBD1 matching over 8 bases. Germline V gene lookup returns CDR1 KGHDR and CDR2 SFDVKD. J lost 4 bases, V lost 1 base, and 6 bases had no gene match. The CDR3 is 16 amino acids. The CDR3 protein is CATSDFGQGSPDTQYF. CDR3 bases: TGTGCCACCAGTGATTTTGGACAGGGAAGTCCAGATACGCAGTATTTT.

The V call is TRBV6-5, the J call TRBJ2-5; 7 bases are a match to TRBD1. Germline loops: CDR1 MNHEY, CDR2 SVGAGI. This CDR3 region has 13 residues. J lost 5 bases, V lost 5 bases, and 5 bases had no gene match. The CDR3 spells CASSRDREETQYF. The CDR3 nucleotides read TGTGCCAGCAGTCGTGACAGGGAGGAGACCCAGTACTTC.

The chain has TRBV3-1 and TRBJ1-5; D uncertain. V gave up 1 base and J gave up 4 bases, with 11 bases separating them. Germline V gene sequence: CDR1 LGHDT, CDR2 YNNKEL (reference sequence). The CDR3 is 15 amino acids. The CDR3 coding sequence is TGTGCCAGCAGCCAAGGTTGGCAGATAAATCAGCCCCAGCATTTT. Amino acid sequence: CASSQGWQINQPQHF.

This clonotype appeared a few times. V is TRBV12-3 or TRBV12-4 and J is TRBJ2-6; D is ambiguous. Trimming left V 6 bases short and J 0 bases short, with 12 bases between. CDR3 length: 16 residues. Written as DNA, the CDR3 is TGTGCCAGCAGCCCACTGCATCTCTCTGGGGCCAACGTCCTGACTTTC. Amino acid sequence: CASSPLHLSGANVLTF.

The chain recombines TRBV7-9 with TRBJ1-1; tentatively, D is TRBD1 (6 bases). The CDR3 loop spans 16 amino acids. Trimming stripped 1 base from V and 4 bases from J, with 16 bases between. Germline V lookup: CDR1 SEHNR, CDR2 FQNEAQ (reference sequence). The CDR3 reads CASSLVFPGEGTEAFF. The DNA of the CDR3 is TGTGCCAGCAGCTTAGTCTTCCCAGGGGAGGGCACTGAAGCTTTCTTT.